This T cell receptor (beta chain) was captured by sequencing in a study of shared clonotypes between healthy human individuals. Assay: immunoSEQ multiplex PCR; the TCRdb copy retains only in-frame clones and omits some. The sample comprises about 2.4 million clones, around nine tenths of which are singletons, and over 0.12% rests with the top ten. Trimming stripped 1 base from V and 7 bases from J, with 16 bases between. Germline CDR1 SGHTA, CDR2 FQGNSA. The CDR3 consists of 15 residues. The chain carries TRBV7-2 and TRBJ2-5; D is perhaps TRBD1 (6 bases). This TCR came from a man aged 18 to 30 in good health. The specimen was naive CD4+ T cells sorted from blood. Subset specified: CD45RA+ positively selected. CDR3 DNA: TGTGCCAGCAGCTTAGGCCAGGGGTCAGGAGCGACCCAGTACTTC. This encodes CASSLGQGSGATQYF. The entire variable domain, with the rest obtained from reference TRBV7-2 and TRBJ2-5, is as follows: GAGVSQSPSNKVTEKGKDVELRCDPISGHTALYWYRQSLGQGLEFLIYFQGNSAPDKSGLPSDRFSAERTGGSVSTLTIQRTQQEDSAVYLCASSLGQGSGATQYFGPGTRLLVL.